A selection of T cell receptor beta chains follows, all from one sample in a study of blood T cell repertoires in COVID-19. Measured with immunoSEQ multiplex PCR; TCRdb has only the in-frame clones, and not every one. The sample yields around 220,000 clones, around 90% seen once. Material for sequencing was peripheral blood. The receptors were sampled from a man between 18 and 29 years old with active or convalescent COVID-19. The CDR3 runs from the conserved cysteine through the conserved F or W. The D gene is left open where the match is weak. Rows give clone size only sometimes, using once, few, many, or a class for an expanded clone.

J: TRBJ2-4
V: TRBV7-8
size: -
D: -
DNA: TGTGCCAGCAGCTTATTTTGGGGCGCGGGGACGGGAAACATTCAGTACTTC
CDR3: CASSLFWGAGTGNIQYF

J: TRBJ1-2
V: TRBV30
size: -
D: TRBD1
DNA: TGTGCCTGGAGCATCGGACAGGGCAGGCGCGGCTATGGCTACACCTTC
CDR3: CAWSIGQGRRGYGYTF

J: TRBJ2-5
V: TRBV30
size: -
D: -
DNA: TGTGCCGGCCAAACTAGTGCTGTCGAGACCCAGTACTTC
CDR3: CAGQTSAVETQYF

J: TRBJ2-3
V: TRBV5-6
size: -
D: -
DNA: TGTGCCAGCAGCTTGGCCGTCGGGGGGCGCCGTACAGATACGCAGTATTTT
CDR3: CASSLAVGGRRTDTQYF

J: TRBJ1-1
V: TRBV29-1
size: -
D: -
DNA: TGCAGCGTTGTTATAGTCCTACGGAACACTGAAGCTTTCTTT
CDR3: CSVVIVLRNTEAFF

J: TRBJ2-7
V: TRBV27
size: -
D: TRBD1
DNA: TGTGCCAGCAGTCTTTGGACAGGGGAGGCCGAGCAGTACTTC
CDR3: CASSLWTGEAEQYF

J: TRBJ2-3
V: TRBV19
size: -
D: TRBD2
DNA: TGTGCCAGTAGTCGTGCGGGAGGTACGGGGTCTGATACGCAGTATTTT
CDR3: CASSRAGGTGSDTQYF

J: TRBJ2-7
V: TRBV30
size: -
D: TRBD2
DNA: TGTGCCTGGAGTGTAGGACTAGCGGTTTACGAGCAGTACTTC
CDR3: CAWSVGLAVYEQYF

J: TRBJ2-1
V: TRBV19
size: once
D: TRBD2
DNA: TGTGCCAGTAGATCTAGCGGGGATTACAATGAGCAGTTCTTC
CDR3: CASRSSGDYNEQFF

J: TRBJ2-7
V: TRBV19
size: -
D: TRBD2
DNA: TGTGCCAGTAGTATAGTCCTCTCGGGACTAGCGGGAGCTGGCCCCTACGAGCAGTACTTC
CDR3: CASSIVLSGLAGAGPYEQYF

J: TRBJ1-1
V: TRBV2
size: -
D: -
DNA: TGTGCCAGCAGGACTATCGACACTGAAGCTTTCTTT
CDR3: CASRTIDTEAFF

J: TRBJ1-1
V: TRBV15
size: -
D: -
DNA: TGTGCCACCAGAATAGGTGACAGGCCGAACACTGAAGCTTTCTTT
CDR3: CATRIGDRPNTEAFF

J: TRBJ2-1
V: TRBV7-2
size: -
D: -
DNA: TGTGCCAGCAGCTTAGGGGGTTCACAGGCGGTCTTC
CDR3: CASSLGGSQAVF

J: TRBJ1-3
V: TRBV19
size: -
D: -
DNA: TGTGCCAGTAGTGCCCTCGTGGAGGGAAACACCATATATTTT
CDR3: CASSALVEGNTIYF

J: TRBJ2-7
V: TRBV11-3
size: -
D: TRBD1
DNA: TGTGCCAGCAGCTTAGGCGCCGGGACAGGGCTCAACGAGCAGTACTTC
CDR3: CASSLGAGTGLNEQYF

J: TRBJ1-2
V: TRBV10-3
size: -
D: -
DNA: TGTGCCATCTTAATTATGACAGGCGGCTACACCTTC
CDR3: CAILIMTGGYTF

J: TRBJ2-3
V: TRBV2
size: -
D: TRBD2
DNA: TGTGCCAGCAGTCGGGAGGGCACAGATACGCAGTATTTT
CDR3: CASSREGTDTQYF

J: TRBJ2-7
V: TRBV3-1/TRBV3-2
size: -
D: TRBD2
DNA: TGTGCCAGCAGCCATGAAGCGGGAGGGACTTTCTACGAGCAGTACTTC
CDR3: CASSHEAGGTFYEQYF

J: TRBJ2-1
V: TRBV19
size: -
D: TRBD2
DNA: TGTGCCAGTAGTATAGATCTGGCTAGCGGGAGTTACAATGAGCAGTTCTTC
CDR3: CASSIDLASGSYNEQFF

J: TRBJ1-5
V: TRBV2
size: few
D: TRBD1
DNA: TGTGCCAGCAGTGGACAGGGGGCGAGACAGCCCCAGCATTTT
CDR3: CASSGQGARQPQHF

J: TRBJ2-1
V: TRBV6-5
size: -
D: -
DNA: TGTGCCAGCAGTCCCCCTGGACAGCACAATGAGCAGTTCTTC
CDR3: CASSPPGQHNEQFF

J: TRBJ2-7
V: TRBV5-5
size: -
D: TRBD2
DNA: TGTGCCAGCAGCCGCGGACTAGCGGGAGTCTACGAGCAGTACTTC
CDR3: CASSRGLAGVYEQYF

J: TRBJ1-5
V: TRBV18
size: -
D: TRBD1
DNA: TGTGCCAGCTCACACAGGGGTAGCAATCAGCCCCAGCATTTT
CDR3: CASSHRGSNQPQHF

J: TRBJ2-7
V: TRBV14
size: -
D: -
DNA: TGTGCCAGCGCGCATTCCTACGAGCAGTACTTC
CDR3: CASAHSYEQYF

J: TRBJ2-7
V: TRBV10-2
size: -
D: -
DNA: TGCGCCAGCGGGTCAGTCGGGGCTCCCCAGGGGGAGCAGTACTTC
CDR3: CASGSVGAPQGEQYF

J: TRBJ1-2
V: TRBV2
size: -
D: TRBD1
DNA: TGTGCCAGCAGTGAAGGGGCCAGGGGGTATGGCTACACCTTC
CDR3: CASSEGARGYGYTF

J: TRBJ2-7
V: TRBV3-1/TRBV3-2
size: -
D: -
DNA: TGTGCCAGCAGCCAAGAGCCCGGACACCTAGCCTACGAGCAGTACTTC
CDR3: CASSQEPGHLAYEQYF

J: TRBJ1-6
V: TRBV2
size: few
D: -
DNA: TGTGCCAGCAAGGAGGGCCGCGGGTCCAATTCACCCCTCCACTTT
CDR3: CASKEGRGSNSPLHF

J: TRBJ1-3
V: TRBV7-4
size: -
D: TRBD1
DNA: TGTGCCAGCAGCGGCGACCACGGGACAGGGGGAGGTAGAGGAAACACCATATATTTT
CDR3: CASSGDHGTGGGRGNTIYF

J: TRBJ2-1
V: TRBV6-6
size: -
D: TRBD1
DNA: TGTGCCAGCAGTCGCCCGATCTACAGGGGCCGAGGCTTGGCTCCTTACAATGAGCAGTTCTTC
CDR3: CASSRPIYRGRGLAPYNEQFF

J: TRBJ2-1
V: TRBV7-3
size: -
D: TRBD2
DNA: TGTGCCAGCAGCCGCTCTAGCGGGAGTCAGGGTGAGCAGTTCTTC
CDR3: CASSRSSGSQGEQFF

J: TRBJ2-1
V: TRBV6-5
size: -
D: -
DNA: TGTGCCAGCAGTCGCTCGAGGAGTGACTACAATGAGCAGTTCTTC
CDR3: CASSRSRSDYNEQFF

J: TRBJ1-3
V: TRBV14
size: -
D: -
DNA: TGTGCCAGCAGCCAAGGCCAGGGGCGTAGAAACACCATATATTTT
CDR3: CASSQGQGRRNTIYF